The present T cell receptor beta chain was sequenced within a study of CD8+CD57+ T cells in acquired aplastic anemia. This clonotype has just a few counts. Genomic DNA, serving as template, underwent TCR beta VDJ and CDR3 profiling. Using its own MiXCR run on the reads, TCRdb lists one record per CDR3 protein. This table holds about 210,000 distinct CDR3 sequences, approximately 35% found once. Trimming pared 5 bases from V and 16 bases from J, leaving 36 bases between. This CDR3 comprises 18 residues. This clonotype originated in a human donor in good health, serving as a control. Sequenced input: sorted CD4+, CD8+, or CD8+CD57+ T cells (not recorded which) from PBMCs. V gene TRBV12-3 or TRBV12-4 combines with J gene TRBJ1-5; possible D gene TRBD1, 5 bases. The CDR3: CASSRGAGGHEKLSKPHF. For the CDR3, the DNA is TGTGCCAGCAGTAGAGGTGCAGGAGGACACGAAAAACTATCAAAGCCCCATTTT.